The clone carrying this T cell receptor (beta chain) was found a few times. Its antigen is as yet unknown. CDR3 length: 19 residues. J gave up 0 bases and V 2 bases, and 10 bases lay outside the gene matches. Germline lookup yields CDR1 SGHVS and CDR2 FNYEAQ. TCRdb independently ran MiXCR on the 5' RACE reads; one entry per CDR3 protein. This sample yields 300,000 to 400,000 distinct CDR3 sequences, of which approximately 22% are seen a single time; 10% to 15% belongs to the top ten. This sample is part of a study of CD8 T cells in ankylosing spondylitis. Study results and limitations: The study identified a TCR beta motif of several highly homologous variants that appeared characteristic of ankylosing spondylitis blood. Reportedly, matched ankylosing spondylitis synovial fluid was significantly enriched for disease-linked clones.

This chain uses TRBV7-6 with TRBJ2-3, with 11 bases fitting TRBD2. The receptor's source is a male donor with ankylosing spondylitis or in good health (not recorded which). The sequenced sample consisted of blood, either unsorted or a sorted T cell fraction (not recorded which). CDR3 sequence (DNA): TGTGCCAGCAGCTTACCCACTAGCGGGGGCCGAGAAAGCACAGATACGCAGTATTTT. It encodes CASSLPTSGGRESTDTQYF.